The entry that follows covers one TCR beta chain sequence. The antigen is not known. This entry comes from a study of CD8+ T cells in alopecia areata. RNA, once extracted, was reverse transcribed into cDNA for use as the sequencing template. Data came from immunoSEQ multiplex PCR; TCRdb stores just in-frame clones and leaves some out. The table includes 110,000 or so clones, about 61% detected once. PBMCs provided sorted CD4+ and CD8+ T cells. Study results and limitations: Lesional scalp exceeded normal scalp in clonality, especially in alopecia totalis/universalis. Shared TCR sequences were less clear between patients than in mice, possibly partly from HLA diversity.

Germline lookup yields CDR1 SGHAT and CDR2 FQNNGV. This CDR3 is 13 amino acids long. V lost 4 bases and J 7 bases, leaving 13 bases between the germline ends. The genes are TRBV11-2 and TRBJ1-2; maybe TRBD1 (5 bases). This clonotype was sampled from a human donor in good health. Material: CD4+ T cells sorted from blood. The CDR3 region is CASSSLRGGGYTF. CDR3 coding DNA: TGTGCCAGCAGCTCCCTGAGGGGAGGTGGCTACACCTTC.